Below, 13 T cell receptor beta chains from the same sample are listed, as sequenced in a study of cytomegalovirus exposure and HLA in healthy donors. 60 Vbeta and 13 Jbeta primers were used in PCR. TCRdb's table, derived via immunoSEQ multiplex PCR, lists solely in-frame clones and lacks some. Its table lists some 72,000 clones. Sequenced sample: PBMCs. Receptor source: a man in his thirties or forties in good health and CMV-seronegative.

The V and J genes are TRBV4-1 and TRBJ2-7; 7 bases align to TRBD1. CDR1 is MGHRA and CDR2 is YSYEKL in the germline V gene. The CDR3 consists of 15 residues. Trimming removed 5 bases from V and 2 bases from J; junction bases left unmatched: 9. CDR3 nucleotides: TGCGCCAGCAGCTCCAGGACAGGAACGGCCTACGAGCAGTACTTC. Translating it yields CASSSRTGTAYEQYF.

The genes are TRBV5-1 and TRBJ1-1, with 9 bases lining up with TRBD1. Trimming removed 7 bases from V and 1 base from J; junction bases left unmatched: 5. CDR3 size: 14 residues. Looked up from germline, CDR1 is SGHRS and CDR2 is YFSETQ. The CDR3, as DNA: TGCGCCAGCGGACCGGGACAGGGGAACACTGAAGCTTTCTTT. Translated: CASGPGQGNTEAFF.

The chain joins TRBV18 to TRBJ2-3, with 7 positions matching TRBD1. This CDR3 region has 16 residues. The junction had 6 bases not matched to a gene; V was cut back by 0 bases and J by 3 bases. Germline V gene data show CDR1 as KGHSH and CDR2 as LQKENI. The CDR3 loop reads CASSPPGGRITDTQYF. The CDR3 DNA is TGTGCCAGCTCACCACCAGGGGGCCGTATTACAGATACGCAGTATTTT.

DNA of the CDR3: TGCAGCCCGGAGGGAGTTGAGCAGTTCTTC. It specifies CSPEGVEQFF. The J gene is TRBJ2-1, the V gene TRBV20-1, with D possibly being TRBD2 (6 bases). Germline values: CDR1 DFQATT, CDR2 SNEGSKA (reference sequence). The CDR3 is 10 amino acids.

The rearrangement joins TRBV7-3 to TRBJ1-2; TRBD1 matches 10 bases. The J segment lost 5 bases and the V segment lost 0 bases, leaving 9 bases of the junction unmatched. Germline V gene sequence: CDR1 SGHTA, CDR2 FQGTGA. CDR3 length: 17 residues. CDR3 DNA: TGTGCCAGCAGCTTAACGTATTCCGGGACAGGGGTATATGGCTACACCTTC. It codes for CASSLTYSGTGVYGYTF.

The V and J genes are TRBV19 and TRBJ2-3; a possible D gene is TRBD2 (6 bases). Trimming cost V 6 bases and J 6 bases, with 19 bases left between them. The CDR3 is made up of 15 amino acids. The germline gives CDR1 LNHDA, CDR2 SQIVND (reference sequence). The CDR3 nucleotides read TGTGCCAGTAGCTATAGGGACGGGAGATCGGATACGCAGTATTTT. It encodes CASSYRDGRSDTQYF. The full variable domain, in which reference TRBV19 and TRBJ2-3 provide the parts outside the CDR3, is DGGITQSPKYLFRKEGQNVTLSCEQNLNHDAMYWYRQDPGQGLRLIYYSQIVNDFQKGDIAEGYSVSREKKESFPLTVTSAQKNPTAFYLCASSYRDGRSDTQYFGPGTRLTVL.

CDR3 residues: CASSVVGGTEAFF. CDR3 in DNA: TGCGCCAGCAGTGTCGTAGGGGGCACTGAAGCTTTCTTT. This chain uses TRBV10-1 with TRBJ1-1, with a possible D match to TRBD1 (6 bases). The CDR3 extends over 13 amino acids. V was pared by 4 bases and J by 4 bases, with 10 bases between. CDR1 WNHNN and CDR2 SYGVQD come from the germline V gene (reference sequence).

The chain has TRBV7-6 and TRBJ2-2; D call uncertain. CDR1 is SGHVS and CDR2 is FNYEAQ in the germline V gene. V was clipped by 3 bases and J by 8 bases, with 4 bases between them. The CDR3 runs 11 residues. CDR3 nucleotides: TGTGCCAGCAGCTTGCAGGGGGAGCTGTTTTTT. Amino acids: CASSLQGELFF.

The rearrangement joins TRBV5-1 to TRBJ2-3; D might be TRBD1 (5 bases). The CDR3 sequence is 13 residues long. Trimming shortened V by 5 bases and J by 0 bases, and 7 bases separated the two germline ends. Germline CDR1 is SGHRS and CDR2 is YFSETQ. The CDR3 nucleotides read TGCGCCAGCAGACCAGGGAGCACAGATACGCAGTATTTT. Translating it yields CASRPGSTDTQYF.

The chain uses TRBV19 and TRBJ1-1; the D is unclear. V dropped 2 bases and J dropped 2 bases, with 6 bases sitting between them. CDR3 length: 13 amino acids. The germline gives CDR1 LNHDA, CDR2 SQIVND (reference sequence). The CDR3 DNA is TGTGCCAGTAGTATAAGCCCCAACACTGAAGCTTTCTTT. Translated: CASSISPNTEAFF.

V is TRBV10-2 and J is TRBJ1-2; 8 bases agree with TRBD1. CDR1 is WSHSY, CDR2 SAAADI, per germline. V dropped 4 bases and J dropped 4; count of bases not matched to a gene: 5. The CDR3 totals 14 residues. CDR3 amino acids: CASSADREIYGYTF. The CDR3 DNA reads as TGCGCCAGCAGTGCGGACAGGGAGATCTATGGCTACACCTTC.

With respect to this clone: One junction end disagrees with the germline gene, perhaps due to a read error. This chain joins TRBV13 and TRBJ2-3; TRBD2 matches at 9 bases. The germline V gene has CDR1 PRHDT and CDR2 FYEKMQ (reference sequence). CDR3 length equals 12 residues. CDR3 sequence (DNA): TGTGCCAGCAGCTGGGGGGGAGTAGCGGGGGATTTT. This gives the protein CASSWGGVAGDF.

The J gene is TRBJ1-2, the V gene TRBV6-5; D might be TRBD1 (5 bases). The CDR3 is 15 residues long. Trimming shortened V by 5 bases and J by 7 bases, and 20 bases separated the two germline ends. Germline V gene lookup returns CDR1 MNHEY and CDR2 SVGAGI. The CDR3: CASSPAVGGISGYTF. CDR3 sequence (DNA): TGTGCCAGCAGTCCCGCGGTGGGGGGTATTTCTGGCTACACCTTC.